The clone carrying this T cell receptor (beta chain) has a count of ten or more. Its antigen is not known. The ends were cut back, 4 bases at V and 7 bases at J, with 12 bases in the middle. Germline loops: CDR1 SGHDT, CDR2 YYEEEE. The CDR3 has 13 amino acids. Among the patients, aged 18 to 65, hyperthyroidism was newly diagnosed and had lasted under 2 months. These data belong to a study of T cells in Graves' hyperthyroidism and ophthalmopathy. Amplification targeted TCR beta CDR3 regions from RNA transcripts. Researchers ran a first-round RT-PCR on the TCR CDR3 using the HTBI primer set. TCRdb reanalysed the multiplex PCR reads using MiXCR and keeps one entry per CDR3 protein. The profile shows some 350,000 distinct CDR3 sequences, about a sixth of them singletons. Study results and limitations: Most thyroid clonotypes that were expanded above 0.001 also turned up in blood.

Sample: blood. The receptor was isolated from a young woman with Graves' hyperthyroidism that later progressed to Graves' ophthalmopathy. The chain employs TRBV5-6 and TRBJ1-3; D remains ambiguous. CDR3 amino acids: CASSEGLFNTIYF. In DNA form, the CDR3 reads TGTGCCAGCAGCGAGGGTCTATTTAACACCATATATTTT.